Each of the 21 T cell receptor beta chains below was sequenced from the same sample in a study of blood T cell repertoires in COVID-19. The table came from immunoSEQ multiplex PCR; TCRdb's copy has only in-frame clones and leaves some out. The profile shows around 170,000 clones, approximately 84% of them singletons. Sequenced material: peripheral blood. The receptor set was obtained from a woman aged 80 or older with acute or convalescent COVID-19.

The chain recombines TRBV11-2 with TRBJ2-1; 11 nucleotides agree with TRBD2. The CDR3 is 16 residues long. V dropped 6 bases and J dropped 8; count of bases not matched to a gene: 12. Per germline, CDR1 SGHAT and CDR2 FQNNGV. CDR3 DNA: TGTGCCAGCAGGATGGGGTTAGCGGGAGGGCCTTATGAGCAGTTCTTC. This sequence encodes CASRMGLAGGPYEQFF.

The V call is TRBV10-1, the J call TRBJ1-1; TRBD1 aligns across 7 bases. The V gene end was trimmed by 6 bases and the J gene end by 3 bases; junction bases not matched to a gene: 7. Germline-derived CDR1 and CDR2 are WNHNN and SYGVQD (reference sequence). The CDR3 sequence is 14 residues long. In nucleotides, the CDR3 is TGCGCCAGCAGCCTTTCCAGGGGGGACACTGAAGCTTTCTTT. It yields the protein CASSLSRGDTEAFF.

The CDR3: CASPRRGAPNTEAFF. DNA of the CDR3: TGTGCCAGCCCCCGTCGGGGGGCCCCGAACACTGAAGCTTTCTTT. The V call is TRBV28, the J call TRBJ1-1; tentatively, D is TRBD1 (6 bases). Germline V lookup: CDR1 MDHEN, CDR2 SYDVKM. The CDR3 spans 15 residues. The V end was cut by 8 bases, the J end by 1 base, with 17 bases between.

The rearrangement joins TRBV5-1 to TRBJ2-7; TRBD2 matches 9 bases. After removal of 5 bases from V and 5 bases from J, the junction contained 11 bases not matched to a gene. Germline CDR1 SGHRS, CDR2 YFSETQ. The CDR3 loop spans 15 amino acids. The CDR3 sequence is CASRIAGDPFDEQYF. The CDR3 DNA sequence: TGCGCCAGCAGAATAGCGGGGGATCCGTTTGACGAGCAGTACTTC.

The chain uses TRBV12-5 and TRBJ1-1; maybe TRBD1 (6 bases). CDR3 length equals 14 residues. The germline gives CDR1 LGHNT, CDR2 FRNRAP. Between the trimmed V and J ends, which lost 2 bases and 7 bases, there was a span of 14 bases. The CDR3 protein is CASGLQGATGEAFF. As DNA, the CDR3 is TGTGCTAGTGGTTTGCAAGGGGCGACAGGTGAAGCTTTCTTT.

This chain links TRBV5-8 with TRBJ2-5; 10 bases map to TRBD2. CDR3 length: 14 residues. With V trimmed by 4 bases and J by 10 bases, 10 bases remained unmatched. Looked up from germline, CDR1 is SGHTS and CDR2 is YDEGEE. Here the CDR3 reads CASSLAGAPLIQYF. The CDR3 nucleotides are TGTGCCAGCAGCCTAGCGGGGGCCCCGTTGATCCAGTACTTC.

CDR3: CASSRSGYGGYTF. In DNA form, the CDR3 reads TGTGCCAGCAGCCGGAGCGGGTACGGGGGCTACACCTTC. The rearrangement uses TRBV4-2 and TRBJ1-2; D is unclear. The CDR3 spans 13 residues. V was pared by 4 bases and J by 8 bases, with 14 bases between. The germline V gene encodes CDR1 LGHNA and CDR2 YNFKEQ.

This clone was recorded only once. This chain uses TRBV7-6 with TRBJ2-2, with TRBD2 as a possible D gene (5 bases). In germline, CDR1 is SGHVS, CDR2 FNYEAQ. V lost 7 bases and J 4 bases, leaving 28 bases between the germline ends. The CDR3 has 19 amino acids. In DNA, the CDR3 is TGTGCCAGCACCCTCCGAAGCGGTCTCTCCCCGGACGTCACCGGGGAGCTGTTTTTT. Protein: CASTLRSGLSPDVTGELFF. Looking up the rest from reference TRBV7-6 and TRBJ2-2 gives the full variable domain: GAGVSQSPRYKVTKRGQDVALRCDPISGHVSLYWYRQALGQGPEFLTYFNYEAQQDKSGLPNDRFSAERPEGSISTLTIQRTEQRDSAMYRCASTLRSGLSPDVTGELFFGEGSRLTVL.

The chain joins TRBV28 to TRBJ2-2, with a possible D match to TRBD1 (6 bases). Deletions cut 8 bases from V and 0 bases from J, with 7 bases between. The germline V gene encodes CDR1 MDHEN and CDR2 SYDVKM. This CDR3 region has 13 residues. In DNA form, the CDR3 reads TGTGCCAGCGGGACACCGAACACCGGGGAGCTGTTTTTT. Its translation: CASGTPNTGELFF.

This chain connects TRBV15 to TRBJ2-5; 7 nucleotides match TRBD2. V was clipped by 2 bases and J by 3 bases; unmatched bases: 6. The CDR3 length is 15 residues. Germline V CDR1 and CDR2: LNHNV, YYDKDF (reference sequence). CDR3: CATSRSTSYEETQYF. The DNA of the CDR3 is TGTGCCACCAGCAGATCGACTAGCTACGAAGAGACCCAGTACTTC.

This sequence joins TRBV14 and TRBJ2-7; 8 positions match TRBD1. This CDR3 is built from 14 residues. Germline values: CDR1 SGHDN, CDR2 FVKESK. The ends lost 4 bases at V and 5 bases at J; junction bases unmatched: 7. The CDR3: CASSPQTGVDEQYF. The DNA for the CDR3 is TGTGCCAGCAGCCCCCAGACAGGGGTGGACGAGCAGTACTTC.

The chain is built from TRBV5-1 and TRBJ2-3; 8 bases align to TRBD2. Germline assignment: CDR1 SGHRS and CDR2 YFSETQ. The CDR3 length is 16 residues. V was pared by 4 bases and J by 3 bases, with 10 bases of the junction left unmatched. Here the CDR3 reads CASSPGLAVFTDTQYF. The CDR3 DNA reads as TGCGCCAGCAGCCCAGGACTAGCCGTCTTTACAGATACGCAGTATTTT.

The CDR3 is CASSQDGGIAGWETQYF. The CDR3 DNA reads as TGCGCCAGCAGCCAAGACGGGGGAATAGCGGGATGGGAGACCCAGTACTTC. The chain is built from TRBV4-1 and TRBJ2-5, with 8 bases that match TRBD2. The CDR3 covers 17 residues. Looked up from germline, CDR1 is MGHRA and CDR2 is YSYEKL. V shed 0 bases, J shed 5 bases, and the junction held 11 bases outside the gene matches.

The chain combines TRBV18 with TRBJ2-3; tentatively, D is TRBD2 (6 bases). Germline V gene lookup returns CDR1 KGHSH and CDR2 LQKENI. CDR3 length: 17 residues. V lost 0 bases and J 2 bases, leaving 15 bases between the germline ends. The CDR3 is CASSPPAGPSPTDTQYF. The CDR3 DNA reads as TGTGCCAGCTCACCACCGGCGGGGCCCTCGCCCACAGATACGCAGTATTTT.

The chain carries TRBV12-5 and TRBJ2-2; possibly TRBD2 for D (7 bases). Germline CDR1 LGHNT, CDR2 FRNRAP. Trimming took 2 bases from V and 7 from J, leaving 14 bases between them. The CDR3 loop spans 15 amino acids. DNA of the CDR3: TGTGCTAGTGGTTTGCCTCGGGGGGCCGGCGGGGAGCTGTTTTTT. It is translated as CASGLPRGAGGELFF.

The chain recombines TRBV13 with TRBJ2-7, with D tentatively TRBD2 (7 bases). The CDR3 is 15 amino acids. The V gene's germline CDR1 is PRHDT and CDR2 FYEKMQ (reference sequence). With 2 bases removed from V and 0 bases from J, the gap between germline ends came to 11 bases. The CDR3 loop reads CASSLPGGTSYEQYF. CDR3 in DNA: TGTGCCAGCAGCTTACCGGGGGGCACCTCCTACGAGCAGTACTTC.

This chain links TRBV19 with TRBJ1-4; 7 nucleotides agree with TRBD1. V lost 5 bases, J lost 5 bases, and 5 bases stayed unmatched. The V gene's germline CDR1 is LNHDA and CDR2 SQIVND (reference sequence). The CDR3 runs to 14 residues. CDR3 DNA sequence: TGTGCCAGTAGTTTAAGGGGGCCGAATGAAAAACTGTTTTTT. Residues: CASSLRGPNEKLFF.

The V gene is TRBV3-1 (or the pseudogene TRBV3-2), the J gene TRBJ1-5; 7 bases align to TRBD1. CDR1 and CDR2 from the germline V gene are LGHDT and YNNKEL (reference sequence). Trimming cost V 4 bases and J 5 bases; bases outside gene matches: 5. There are 14 residues in the CDR3. The CDR3 here is CASSPRTGYQPQHF. As DNA, the CDR3 is TGTGCCAGCAGCCCACGGACAGGTTATCAGCCCCAGCATTTT.

CDR3 sequence reads: CASREIPGTNEKLFF. DNA for the CDR3: TGTGCCAGCAGAGAGATCCCGGGGACTAATGAAAAACTGTTTTTT. This chain joins TRBV2 and TRBJ1-4; D ambiguous. Germline V gives CDR1 SNHLY, CDR2 FYNNEI. The CDR3 is 15 amino acids. V gave up 6 bases and J gave up 2 bases, with 13 bases separating them.

In nucleotides, the CDR3 is TGTGCCAGCAGTACAGTGGCAGGGCTCACTGAAGCTTTCTTT. As protein: CASSTVAGLTEAFF. The V gene is TRBV6-5, the J gene TRBJ1-1, with D possibly TRBD1 on 5 matching bases. Germline CDR1 MNHEY, CDR2 SVGAGI. The ends were cut back, 5 bases at V and 4 bases at J, with 14 bases in the middle. This CDR3 is built from 14 residues.

The chain combines TRBV6-5 with TRBJ2-2, with D hard to call. CDR3 length: 12 residues. Germline CDR1 reads MNHEY; CDR2 reads SVGAGI. Between the trimmed V and J ends, which lost 4 bases and 12 bases, there was a span of 12 bases. DNA of the CDR3: TGTGCCAGCAGTTCTGCGGCCTCTAAGCTGTTTTTT. Residues: CASSSAASKLFF.